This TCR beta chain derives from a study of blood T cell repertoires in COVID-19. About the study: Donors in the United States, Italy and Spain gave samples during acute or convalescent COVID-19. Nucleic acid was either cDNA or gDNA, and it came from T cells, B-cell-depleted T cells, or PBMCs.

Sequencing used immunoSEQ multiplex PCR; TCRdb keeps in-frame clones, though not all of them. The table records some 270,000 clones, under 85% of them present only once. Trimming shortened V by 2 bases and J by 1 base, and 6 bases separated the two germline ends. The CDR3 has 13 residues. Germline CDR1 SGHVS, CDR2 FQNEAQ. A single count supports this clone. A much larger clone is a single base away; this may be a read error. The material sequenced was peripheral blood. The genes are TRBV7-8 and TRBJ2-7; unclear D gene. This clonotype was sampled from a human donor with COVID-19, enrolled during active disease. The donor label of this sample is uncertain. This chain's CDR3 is CASSLRPSYEQYF. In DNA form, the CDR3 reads TGTGCCAGCAGCTTACGTCCGTCCTACGAGCAGTACTTC.